The 8 T cell receptor beta chains presented below share a single source sample, sequenced in a study of blood T cell repertoires in COVID-19. Sequencing used immunoSEQ multiplex PCR; TCRdb keeps in-frame clones, though not all of them. The sample consists of 200,000 to 300,000 clones, more than 70% of them appearing once. The sequencing input was PBMCs or T cells enriched from blood (not recorded which). The receptors were gathered from a woman between 40 and 50 years old with acute COVID-19.

The CDR3 loop reads CASSPYMNTEAFF. CDR3 DNA: TGTGCCAGCTCACCGTATATGAACACTGAAGCTTTCTTT. The chain joins TRBV18 to TRBJ1-1; D not resolved. The germline gives CDR1 KGHSH, CDR2 LQKENI. Trimming pared 3 bases from V and 0 bases from J, leaving 5 bases between. This CDR3 comprises 13 residues.

This chain joins TRBV6-5 and TRBJ2-7; weak D call: TRBD1 (5 bases). With 10 bases removed from V and 6 bases from J, the gap between germline ends came to 22 bases. In germline, CDR1 is MNHEY, CDR2 SVGAGI. The CDR3 loop spans 14 amino acids. The CDR3 here is CATREMGRVFEQYF. The CDR3 nucleotides are TGTGCCACCCGAGAAATGGGCAGGGTATTCGAGCAGTACTTC.

The chain joins TRBV7-2 to TRBJ2-1; 7 bases fit TRBD2. The V gene end was trimmed by 7 bases and the J gene end by 5 bases; junction bases not matched to a gene: 5. Germline V CDR1 and CDR2: SGHTA, FQGNSA. The CDR3 runs 13 residues. DNA of the CDR3: TGTGCCAGCAAGTGGGACTATCACAATGAGCAGTTCTTC. Translated: CASKWDYHNEQFF.

The V call is TRBV6-5, the J call TRBJ1-2; weak D call: TRBD1 (5 bases). This CDR3 is built from 12 residues. V was trimmed by 6 bases and J by 1 base, leaving 6 bases between them. CDR1 is MNHEY and CDR2 is SVGAGI in the germline V gene. This chain's CDR3 is CASSRDNYGYTF. For the CDR3, the DNA is TGTGCCAGCAGCAGGGATAACTATGGCTACACCTTC.

This chain joins TRBV4-3 and TRBJ2-3, with TRBD1 identical over 7 bases. With 6 bases clipped from V and 0 bases from J, the junction kept 12 bases outside the gene matches. The CDR3 runs 17 residues. CDR1 and CDR2 (germline): LGHNA, YSLEER. CDR3 protein: CASSNNVGQPSTDTQYF. For the CDR3, the DNA is TGCGCCAGCAGTAACAATGTGGGACAGCCAAGCACAGATACGCAGTATTTT.

The V gene is TRBV4-1, the J gene TRBJ2-3; 10 bases are a match to TRBD2. Germline V gene data show CDR1 as MGHRA and CDR2 as YSYEKL. V lost 4 bases, J lost 6 bases, and 13 bases stayed unmatched. The CDR3 is 17 residues long. For the CDR3, the DNA is TGCGCCAGCAGCCTCTCCGGACTAGCGGAACCCCGGGATACGCAGTATTTT. This encodes CASSLSGLAEPRDTQYF.

The CDR3 spells CAWSKGPGQGHGYTF. As DNA, the CDR3 is TGTGCCTGGAGTAAAGGTCCGGGACAGGGACATGGCTACACCTTC. This chain uses TRBV30 with TRBJ1-2, with 9 bases that match TRBD1. Germline assignment: CDR1 GTSNPN and CDR2 SVGIG (reference sequence). V was pared by 2 bases and J by 6 bases, with 10 bases of the junction left unmatched. The CDR3 has 15 amino acids.

This clone was detected a few times. This rearrangement joins TRBV6-2 or TRBV6-3 to TRBJ1-5, with TRBD1 identical over 7 bases. CDR1 is MNHEY and CDR2 is SVGEGT in the germline V gene. This CDR3 contains 14 residues. J was trimmed by 6 bases and V by 5 bases; bases with no gene match: 7. The chain's CDR3 is CASSAEGASQPQHF. The CDR3 DNA follows: TGTGCCAGCAGTGCCGAGGGGGCTAGTCAGCCCCAGCATTTT.